The 18 T cell receptor beta chains listed next were all sequenced from one sample in a study of PD-1 blockade in classical Hodgkin lymphoma. Patients all relapsed after autologous stem cell transplantation, and there was variation in brentuximab vedotin exposure. The table came from immunoSEQ multiplex PCR; TCRdb's copy has only in-frame clones and leaves some out. The data contain about 43,000 clones, around 72% of them seen just once; the ten biggest clones take up 2.8%. This sample comprised peripheral blood mononuclear cells (PBMCs), obtained before the second cycle of nivolumab. The receptors here all came from a human donor with classical Hodgkin lymphoma.

The chain joins TRBV10-1 to TRBJ2-1; D is uncertain. Germline V gene data show CDR1 as WNHNN and CDR2 as SYGVQD (reference sequence). The V gene lost 2 bases and the J gene lost 0 bases, with 11 bases spanning the gap. The length of the CDR3 is 16 residues. The CDR3 bases are TGCGCCAGCAGTGAGCCCACAGAGAGCTCCTACAATGAGCAGTTCTTC. Its protein product is CASSEPTESSYNEQFF.

The V gene is TRBV28, the J gene TRBJ2-7; 8 bases map to TRBD1. CDR3 size: 15 residues. Trimming at V came to 6 bases and at J to 4 bases, leaving 11 bases not matched to a gene. Germline lookup yields CDR1 MDHEN and CDR2 SYDVKM. The CDR3 spells CASSHHRGSSYEQYF. The CDR3, as DNA: TGTGCCAGCAGCCATCACAGGGGGAGTTCTTACGAGCAGTACTTC. Based on the CDR3 plus reference TRBV28 and TRBJ2-7, the full variable domain is DVKVTQSSRYLVKRTGEKVFLECVQDMDHENMFWYRQDPGLGLRLIYFSYDVKMKEKGDIPEGYSVSREKKERFSLILESASTNQTSMYLCASSHHRGSSYEQYFGPGTRLTVT.

The rearrangement links TRBV4-1 to TRBJ2-5; TRBD2 matches 8 bases. Germline lookup yields CDR1 MGHRA and CDR2 YSYEKL. The V and J ends lost 6 bases and 1 base, in that order; junction bases with no gene match: 4. The CDR3 extends over 14 amino acids. CDR3 protein: CASSPGGIQETQYF. In DNA, the CDR3 is TGCGCCAGCAGTCCGGGAGGGATCCAAGAGACCCAGTACTTC.

The chain joins TRBV7-2 to TRBJ1-2; no clear D. Germline CDR1 reads SGHTA; CDR2 reads FQGNSA. Deletions cut 1 base from V and 0 bases from J, with 6 bases between. The CDR3 loop spans 14 amino acids. CDR3 DNA: TGTGCCAGCAGCTTAGACGCCCCTAACTATGGCTACACCTTC. This translates into CASSLDAPNYGYTF.

The table lists this clone with a count of one. This chain connects TRBV7-2 to TRBJ2-3; unclear D gene. Germline V gene sequence: CDR1 SGHTA, CDR2 FQGNSA. CDR3 size: 15 residues. Trimming stripped 0 bases from V and 2 bases from J, with 9 bases between. The CDR3 DNA reads as TGTGCCAGCAGCTTAGCAGGAGCACACACAGATACGCAGTATTTT. This encodes CASSLAGAHTDTQYF.

V gene TRBV27 combines with J gene TRBJ1-5; D not certain. V shed 6 bases and J shed 5 bases, with 14 bases lying between them. CDR1 MNHEY and CDR2 SMNVEV come from the germline V gene (reference sequence). The CDR3 runs to 14 residues. The DNA for the CDR3 is TGTGCCAGCAGCCGTGACGGAACATATCAGCCCCAGCATTTT. Protein sequence: CASSRDGTYQPQHF.

V usage is TRBV7-9 and J usage is TRBJ1-6, with no clear D. The germline CDR1 and CDR2 sequences are SEHNR and FQNEAQ (reference sequence). This CDR3 is built from 13 residues. V shed 3 bases and J shed 8 bases, with 8 bases lying between them. CDR3 sequence: CASSLPVYSPLHF. In DNA form, the CDR3 reads TGTGCCAGCAGCTTGCCGGTTTATTCACCCCTCCACTTT.

By share, this clone ranks as medium-sized (0.01 to 0.1%). The CDR3 loop reads CASSLTTGSTEAFF. The DNA of the CDR3 is TGTGCCAGCAGCTTGACGACAGGGAGCACTGAAGCTTTCTTT. The genes are TRBV7-9 and TRBJ1-1; 7 bases are a match to TRBD1. The CDR3 sequence is 14 residues long. Per the germline V gene, CDR1 is SEHNR and CDR2 is FQNEAQ (reference sequence). V was pared by 3 bases and J by 4 bases, with 5 bases of the junction left unmatched. Supplemented by reference TRBV7-9 and TRBJ1-1, the full variable domain reads DTGVSQNPRHKITKRGQNVTFRCDPISEHNRLYWYRQTLGQGPEFLTYFQNEAQLEKSRLLSDRFSAERPKGSFSTLEIQRTEQGDSAMYLCASSLTTGSTEAFFGQGTRLTVV.

Only one count was recorded for this clone. The V and J genes are TRBV5-1 and TRBJ2-7; perhaps TRBD2 as D (5 bases). V was pared by 4 bases and J by 1 base, with 15 bases between. Germline V gene sequence: CDR1 SGHRS, CDR2 YFSETQ. CDR3 length: 15 residues. The CDR3 loop is CASSIREDLSYEQYF. The CDR3 DNA sequence: TGCGCCAGCAGCATCCGGGAAGACTTATCCTACGAGCAGTACTTC.

The chain carries TRBV10-3 and TRBJ2-5; D possibly corresponds to TRBD1 (6 bases). CDR3 size: 15 residues. Germline CDR1 and CDR2: ENHRY and SYGVKD. Trimming left V 4 bases short and J 5 bases short, with 17 bases between. This chain's CDR3 is CAISGGPTKGETQYF. The DNA of the CDR3 is TGTGCCATCAGTGGGGGGCCGACGAAAGGGGAGACCCAGTACTTC.

This clone is medium-sized within its sample. V usage is TRBV4-3 and J usage is TRBJ1-1; D gene ambiguous. The germline V gene has CDR1 LGHNA and CDR2 YSLEER. V lost 0 bases to trimming and J lost 3 bases, with 5 bases between them. This CDR3 is 13 amino acids long. The CDR3 loop is CASSQDLDTEAFF. The CDR3 region has the DNA TGCGCCAGCAGCCAAGATCTGGACACTGAAGCTTTCTTT.

The chain links TRBV2 to TRBJ2-7, with D hard to call. CDR3 size: 10 residues. Looked up from germline, CDR1 is SNHLY and CDR2 is FYNNEI. V lost 9 bases, J lost 2 bases, and 5 bases lay in between. DNA of the CDR3: TGTGCCAGTGAGACCTACGAGCAGTACTTC. Translation gives CASETYEQYF.

CDR3 coding DNA: TGCGCCAGCAGCCAAGTTGGGACGCCAAATGGCTACACCTTC. This sequence encodes CASSQVGTPNGYTF. The J gene is TRBJ1-2, the V gene TRBV4-1; TRBD1 might be the D (5 bases). CDR1 and CDR2 (germline): MGHRA, YSYEKL. V lost 1 base, J lost 6 bases, and 12 bases lay in between. The CDR3 totals 14 residues.

The V and J genes are TRBV6-1 and TRBJ1-2; D ambiguous. Trimming took off 8 bases at V and 4 bases at J, with 5 bases between the two ends. Germline values: CDR1 MNHNS, CDR2 SASEGT. The CDR3 has 10 residues. Here the CDR3 DNA reads TGTGCCAGCGGTACCTATGGCTACACCTTC. Encoded protein: CASGTYGYTF.

The J gene is TRBJ2-1, the V gene TRBV5-1; D unresolved. This CDR3 comprises 15 residues. Trimming took 5 bases from V and 1 from J, leaving 13 bases between them. Germline V gene data show CDR1 as SGHRS and CDR2 as YFSETQ. As DNA, the CDR3 is TGCGCCAGCAGTGACGGCTTGCGATCCTACAATGAGCAGTTCTTC. Encoded protein: CASSDGLRSYNEQFF.

The V call is TRBV25-1, the J call TRBJ1-2; tentatively, D is TRBD1 (5 bases). With 1 base removed from V and 8 bases from J, the gap between germline ends came to 14 bases. Looked up from germline, CDR1 is MGHDK and CDR2 is SYGVNS. The CDR3 extends over 14 amino acids. CDR3 region: CASSEWGGIEGYTF. The CDR3 DNA reads TGTGCCAGCAGTGAATGGGGCGGGATTGAGGGCTACACCTTC.

The chain recombines TRBV21-1 with TRBJ1-4; TRBD1, the table's D call, lacks a check against the DNA. TRBV21-1 is marked as a pseudogene. The CDR3 extends over 15 amino acids. CDR3 amino acids: CAILRKVEANEKLFF. The CDR3 nucleotides read TGTGCCATCCTCAGGAAGGTTGAAGCTAATGAAAAACTGTTTTTT.

The CDR3 DNA sequence: TGCGCCAGCAGTGACATTCGGCTAGCGGGGTACGAGCAGTACTTC. This gives the protein CASSDIRLAGYEQYF. V usage is TRBV10-2 and J usage is TRBJ2-7; 9 nucleotides agree with TRBD2. Germline values: CDR1 WSHSY, CDR2 SAAADI. V was pared by 3 bases and J by 4 bases, with 7 bases of the junction left unmatched. This CDR3 region has 15 residues.